This T cell receptor beta chain is from a study of shared clonotypes between healthy human individuals. About the study: Per donor, three plates held CD4 naive cells, three held CD4 memory, two held CD8 naive and one held CD8 memory. General observations from the study: The authors expected sequencing depth to affect clonotype sharing among donors.

CDR3 length: 15 amino acids. V lost 2 bases to trimming and J lost 2 bases, with 11 bases between them. Germline CDR1 and CDR2: SGHTS and YDEGEE. Clones were sequenced by immunoSEQ multiplex PCR, and TCRdb holds only the in-frame ones, with some missing. This table holds approximately 620,000 clones, approximately 97% found once. This clone was recorded once. What it recognizes is unknown. Sequencing was done on a sample of naive CD4+ T cells sorted from blood. Subset reported: CD45RA+ positively selected. The V call is TRBV5-8, the J call TRBJ1-5; TRBD1 might be the D (6 bases). This clonotype was sampled from a woman in her twenties or thirties in good health. CDR3 residues: CASSFRGLGNQPQHF. The CDR3 coding sequence is TGTGCCAGCAGCTTCAGGGGTCTGGGCAATCAGCCCCAGCATTTT.